This TCR beta chain was identified during a study of regulatory T cells in long-lasting Graves disease (dated by TCRdb to the early 2020s). General notes on the study: In the newly diagnosed Graves' disease group, patients had been taking antithyroid drugs for less than 3 months. The study was conducted in China and was registered as a clinical trial. A total of roughly 33 samples underwent TCR sequencing: some 13 from persistent and roughly 20 from newly diagnosed Graves' disease patients. Patients with persistent Graves' disease were compared with patients with newly diagnosed Graves' disease using TCR sequencing and RNA sequencing of peripheral blood. Points the paper makes about the study in general: The study examined only peripheral blood because the primary lesion, thyroid tissue, could not be accessed. Compared with newly diagnosed patients, patients with persistent Graves' disease had lower TCR Shannon entropy and fewer highly expanded clones, which suggests clonal expansion. TRBV28, TRBJ1-2 and TRBJ2-5 were preferentially used in persistent disease, while TRBV20-1 and TRBJ2-1 were favored in newly diagnosed disease. The authors noted that the small sample size was a limitation that may lower accuracy. Persistent patients shared more public clonotypes among themselves (2,741) than newly diagnosed patients did (more than 850). Sequencing and analysis were restricted to the TCR beta chain.

The CDR3 numbers 18 residues from cysteine through phenylalanine. Just the 54-base CDR3 DNA is kept, in frame starting at base 1. The germline V gene specifies MNHNS as CDR1 and SASEGT as CDR2. For this chain, trimming is 6 bases at the V end and 7 bases at the J end, and the number of junction bases without a gene match is 23. Libraries were built with multiplex PCR. The reads were generated on an Illumina HiSeq 4000. CDR3 regions were amplified by Arm-PCR with iRepertoire HTBI primers to construct TCR beta libraries. PCR products were gel purified before sequencing. The authors' pipeline ran thus. A total of 62 TRBV and some 13 TRBJ segments were identified across samples and were used for gene usage analysis of CDR3 amino acid clonotypes. COPE and FqMerger were used to merge the filtered high-quality paired reads into contigs. Contigs were aligned with BLAST to IMGT TRBV, TRBD and TRBJ reference genes, and CDR3 was defined per IMGT. Highly expanded clones were defined as clonotypes with a frequency above 0.1%. Repertoire diversity was measured by Shannon entropy, and V-J evenness by the Gini coefficient. Clonotypes shared by more than one individual were considered public. Using fastp at Q25 and MiXCR, TCRdb reprocessed the public reads and kept productive beta chains. Rows matching on CDR3 protein sequence are summarized as one entry with the most common DNA and genes. These V and J calls rely on TCRdb rather than the paper's analysis. This sample lists approximately 400,000 distinct CDR3 sequences; about 15% were detected once. The ten most abundant clones make up approximately 7.6% of the sample.

A remark on this clonotype: Its specific antigen is unknown. Within one base of it there is no much larger clone, and no base qualities were kept.

The meaning of the sample's time point label: newly diagnosed GD, antithyroid drugs for less than 3 months. For both TCR sequencing and RNA sequencing, RNA was extracted from PBMCs in TRIzol. Graves' disease was diagnosed according to American Thyroid Association guidelines. Patients for the study were recruited at an endocrinology department in Xi'an, China. From each patient, 7.5 to 10 milliliters of peripheral blood was collected into an EDTA anticoagulant tube. PBMCs were isolated by Ficoll Paque Plus density gradient separation without further T cell sorting. An Agilent 2100 Bioanalyzer and agarose gel were used to assess RNA quality, and a NanoDrop 2000 was used to measure RNA concentration. These records were also assigned to another study, of T cells in Graves' hyperthyroidism and ophthalmopathy. Per the second study: Stable Graves' hyperthyroidism was defined as no progression to ophthalmopathy during 18 months of follow-up. Hyperthyroidism patients were newly diagnosed, with disease duration under 2 months, and aged 18 to 65 years. Patients with uncontrolled infections, other autoimmune diseases, pregnancy or lactation were excluded. Diagnoses were based on clinical symptoms, serum thyroxine and TRAb, thyroid ultrasound and orbital computed tomography. The TCR CDR3 was subjected to a first round of RT-PCR using the HTBI primer set and the Qiagen OneStep RT-PCR kit. Most expanded thyroid clonotypes (frequency above 0.001) were also found in blood, which suggests that blood repertoires may mirror thyroid immune responses. In cross-validation, a model built on a 13 V-J signature told ophthalmopathy apart from stable hyperthyroidism with just under 90% sensitivity and around 84% specificity, and in testing the same model reached 80%/75%. In validation, progression to ophthalmopathy was predicted by the model with roughly 71% sensitivity and just over 72% specificity, a median of around 6.5 months before onset. TCR V-J signatures able to tell the groups apart were searched for in a discovery cohort of 90 to 100 patients, of whom around 42 had Graves' ophthalmopathy and roughly 59 had stable Graves' hyperthyroidism. Prospective prediction of ophthalmopathy was tested in an independent validation cohort consisting of 18 hyperthyroidism patients and approximately 16 patients who later progressed to ophthalmopathy. The roughly 94 discovery patients were randomly divided into training and test sets at a 7:3 ratio. The study also compared thyroid tissue and blood T-cell repertoires from about 6 Graves' hyperthyroidism patients. Following sampling, methimazole starting at 30 mg daily was given to hyperthyroidism patients, and high-dose intravenous methylprednisolone was given to ophthalmopathy patients. Libraries were constructed in a second round of multiplex PCR, after which size selection and purification were performed. The libraries were sequenced on an Illumina HiSeq2000 using paired-end 100 bp reads. SOAPnuke was used to process the raw data, throwing out any read that contained adapters or uncalled bases, had a mean Phred below 15, or lacked an exact constant-primer or identifier match. COPE v1.2.5 was used to merge the high-quality paired reads, and each unique nucleotide sequence was defined as a clonotype. MiTCR v1.1 was used to align the clonotypes against IMGT TRBV, TRBD and TRBJ reference segments. Analysis was restricted to V-J combinations with a frequency above 0.0001, which covered about 99% of repertoires. The TCS score was defined as F50 (clonal expansion) divided by E x V (chaos), with BLOSUM62-based TCRdist calculated between CDR3 peptides within each V-J. Welch's t-statistics and random forest reduced just over 500 V-J features to some 14, which were used in a naive Bayes classifier (R e1071). Sample size was not statistically predetermined, and blinding of investigators to group allocation was not performed. The paper reports TCR Vbeta CDR3 sequencing of 130 to 150 peripheral blood samples: 43 ophthalmopathy, roughly 74 hyperthyroidism and approximately 17 progressor patients.

The receptor chain draws on TRBV6-1 and TRBJ2-5; TRBD1 matches 7 bases in the middle. The starting material was peripheral blood mononuclear cells (PBMCs), obtained at new diagnosis, from a patient treated with antithyroid drugs. The source is a woman aged 40 to 49 with Graves disease. Donor details come from another sample of the same person, matched by shared clones. The CDR3 protein: CASSPSPIPRTGSGTQYF. The sequenced DNA: TGTGCCAGCAGCCCAAGCCCCATCCCCCGGACAGGTTCGGGGACCCAGTACTTC.